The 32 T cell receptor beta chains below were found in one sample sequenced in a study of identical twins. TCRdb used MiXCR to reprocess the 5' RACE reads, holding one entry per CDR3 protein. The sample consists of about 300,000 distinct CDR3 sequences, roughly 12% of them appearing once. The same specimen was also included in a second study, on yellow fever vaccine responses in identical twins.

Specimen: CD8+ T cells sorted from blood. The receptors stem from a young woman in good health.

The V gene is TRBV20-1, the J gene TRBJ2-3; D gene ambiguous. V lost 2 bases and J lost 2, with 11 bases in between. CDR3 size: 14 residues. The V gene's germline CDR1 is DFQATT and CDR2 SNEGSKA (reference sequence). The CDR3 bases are TGCAGTGCTAGATTGCGACTCCACACAGATACGCAGTATTTT. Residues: CSARLRLHTDTQYF.

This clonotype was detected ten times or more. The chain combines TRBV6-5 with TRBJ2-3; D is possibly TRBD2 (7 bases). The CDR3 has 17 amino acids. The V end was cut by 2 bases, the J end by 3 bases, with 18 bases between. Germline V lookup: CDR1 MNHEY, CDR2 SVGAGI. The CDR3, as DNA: TGTGCCAGCAGTTACGATGTTGGAGGGGGAGGGACAGATACGCAGTATTTT. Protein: CASSYDVGGGGTDTQYF.

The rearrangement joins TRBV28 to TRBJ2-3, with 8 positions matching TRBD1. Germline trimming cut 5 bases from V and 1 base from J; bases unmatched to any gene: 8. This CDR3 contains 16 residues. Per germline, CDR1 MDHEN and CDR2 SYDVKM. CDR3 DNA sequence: TGTGCCAGCAGTCCGTGGACAGGGATGGGCACAGATACGCAGTATTTT. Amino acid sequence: CASSPWTGMGTDTQYF.

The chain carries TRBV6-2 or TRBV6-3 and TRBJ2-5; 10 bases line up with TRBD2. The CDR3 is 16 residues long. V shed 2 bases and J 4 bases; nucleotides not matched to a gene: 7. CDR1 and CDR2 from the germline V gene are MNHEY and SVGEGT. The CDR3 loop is CASSYGDSGGIETQYF. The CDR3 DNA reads TGTGCCAGCAGTTACGGGGATAGCGGGGGGATAGAGACCCAGTACTTC.

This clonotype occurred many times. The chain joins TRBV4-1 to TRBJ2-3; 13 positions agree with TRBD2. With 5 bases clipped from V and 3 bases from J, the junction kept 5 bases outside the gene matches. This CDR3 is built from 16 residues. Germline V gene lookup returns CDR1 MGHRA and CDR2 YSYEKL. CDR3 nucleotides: TGCGCCAGCAGCTCCCGGACTAGCGGGAGAACAGATACGCAGTATTTT. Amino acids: CASSSRTSGRTDTQYF.

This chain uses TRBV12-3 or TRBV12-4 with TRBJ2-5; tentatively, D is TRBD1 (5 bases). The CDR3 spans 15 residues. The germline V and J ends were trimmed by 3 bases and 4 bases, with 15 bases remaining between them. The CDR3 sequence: CASSFVGPGPETQYF. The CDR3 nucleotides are TGTGCCAGCAGTTTTGTGGGGCCGGGTCCAGAGACCCAGTACTTC.

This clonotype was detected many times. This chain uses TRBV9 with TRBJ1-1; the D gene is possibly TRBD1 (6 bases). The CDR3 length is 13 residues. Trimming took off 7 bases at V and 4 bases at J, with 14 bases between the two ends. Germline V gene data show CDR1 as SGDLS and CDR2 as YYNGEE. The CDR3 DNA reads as TGTGCCAGCGCCCTAGGGGGGGGCACTGAAGCTTTCTTT. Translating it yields CASALGGGTEAFF.

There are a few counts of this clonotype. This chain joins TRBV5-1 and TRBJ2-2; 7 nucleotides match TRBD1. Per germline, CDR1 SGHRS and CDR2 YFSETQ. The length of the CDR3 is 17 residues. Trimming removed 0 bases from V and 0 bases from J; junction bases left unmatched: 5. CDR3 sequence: CASSLEQGISNTGELFF. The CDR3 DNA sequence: TGCGCCAGCAGCTTGGAACAGGGGATATCGAACACCGGGGAGCTGTTTTTT.

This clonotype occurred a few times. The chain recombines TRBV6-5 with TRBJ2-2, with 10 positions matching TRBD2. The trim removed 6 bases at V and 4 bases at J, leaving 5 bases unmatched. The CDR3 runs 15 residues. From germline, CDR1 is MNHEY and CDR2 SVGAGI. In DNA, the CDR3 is TGTGCCAGCAGCTTAGCGGGAGGTTCCACCGGGGAGCTGTTTTTT. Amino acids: CASSLAGGSTGELFF.

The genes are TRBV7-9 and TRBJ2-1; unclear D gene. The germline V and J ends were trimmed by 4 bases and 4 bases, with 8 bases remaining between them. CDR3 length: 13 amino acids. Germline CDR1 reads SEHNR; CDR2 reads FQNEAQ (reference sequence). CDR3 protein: CASSSPVYNEQFF. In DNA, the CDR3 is TGTGCCAGCAGCTCCCCTGTATACAATGAGCAGTTCTTC.

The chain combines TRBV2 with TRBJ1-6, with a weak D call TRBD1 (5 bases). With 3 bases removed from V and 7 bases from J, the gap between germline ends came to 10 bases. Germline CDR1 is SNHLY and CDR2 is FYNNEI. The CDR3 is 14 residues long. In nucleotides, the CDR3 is TGTGCCAGCAGTGAGGGACCACGGAATTCACCCCTCCACTTT. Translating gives CASSEGPRNSPLHF.

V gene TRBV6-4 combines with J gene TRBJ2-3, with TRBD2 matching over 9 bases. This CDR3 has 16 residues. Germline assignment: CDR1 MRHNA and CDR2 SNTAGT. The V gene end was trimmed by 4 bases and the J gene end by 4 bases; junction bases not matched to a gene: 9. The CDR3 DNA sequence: TGTGCCAGCAGTGTTCATAGCGGGGGTTCCGCAGATACGCAGTATTTT. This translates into CASSVHSGGSADTQYF.

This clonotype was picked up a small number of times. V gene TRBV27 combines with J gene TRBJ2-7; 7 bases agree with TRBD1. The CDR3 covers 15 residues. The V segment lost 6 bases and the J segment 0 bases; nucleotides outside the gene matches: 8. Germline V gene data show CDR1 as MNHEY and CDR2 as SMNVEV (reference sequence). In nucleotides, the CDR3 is TGTGCCAGCAGCCCGGGACAGCGAAGCTCCTACGAGCAGTACGTC. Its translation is CASSPGQRSSYEQYV.

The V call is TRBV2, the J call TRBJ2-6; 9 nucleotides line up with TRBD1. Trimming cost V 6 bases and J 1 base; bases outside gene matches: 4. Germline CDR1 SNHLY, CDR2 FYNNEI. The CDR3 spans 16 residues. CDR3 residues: CASRPGQGSGANVLTF. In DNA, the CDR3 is TGTGCCAGCAGGCCGGGACAGGGTTCTGGGGCCAACGTCCTGACTTTC.

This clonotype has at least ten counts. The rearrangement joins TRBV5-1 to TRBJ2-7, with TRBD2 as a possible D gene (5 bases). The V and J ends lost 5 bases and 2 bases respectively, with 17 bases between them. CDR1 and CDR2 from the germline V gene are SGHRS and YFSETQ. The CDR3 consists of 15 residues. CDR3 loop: CASSHPLSGTYEQYF. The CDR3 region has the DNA TGCGCCAGCAGTCACCCTTTGTCGGGGACCTACGAGCAGTACTTC.

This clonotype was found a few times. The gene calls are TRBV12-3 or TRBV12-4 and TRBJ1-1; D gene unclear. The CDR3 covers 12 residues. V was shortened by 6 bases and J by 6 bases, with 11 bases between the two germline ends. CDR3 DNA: TGTGCCAGCAGCATAAACCCGGCTGAAGCTTTCTTT. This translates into CASSINPAEAFF.

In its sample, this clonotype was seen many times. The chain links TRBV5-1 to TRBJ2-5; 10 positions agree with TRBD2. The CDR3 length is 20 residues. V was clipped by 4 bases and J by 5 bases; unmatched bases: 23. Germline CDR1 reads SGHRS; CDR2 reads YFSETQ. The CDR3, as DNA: TGCGCCAGCAGCCATTTCAGAATAGGGCTAGCGGGAGAAGTCGATGAGACCCAGTACTTC. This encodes CASSHFRIGLAGEVDETQYF.

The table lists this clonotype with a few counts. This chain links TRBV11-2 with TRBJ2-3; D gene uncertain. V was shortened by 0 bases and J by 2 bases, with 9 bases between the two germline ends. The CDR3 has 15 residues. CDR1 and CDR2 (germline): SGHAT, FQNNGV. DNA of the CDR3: TGTGCCAGCAGCTTAGAACGAACTAACACAGATACGCAGTATTTT. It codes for CASSLERTNTDTQYF.

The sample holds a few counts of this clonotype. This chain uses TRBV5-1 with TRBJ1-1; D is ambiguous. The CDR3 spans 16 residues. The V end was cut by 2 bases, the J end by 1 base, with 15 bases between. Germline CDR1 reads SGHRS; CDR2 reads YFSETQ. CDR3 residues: CASSLHPSQRNTEAFF. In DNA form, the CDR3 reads TGCGCCAGCAGCTTACACCCATCCCAGAGGAACACTGAAGCTTTCTTT.

The CDR3 spells CASSFSGWIQETQYF. The DNA for the CDR3 is TGTGCCAGCAGCTTCAGCGGGTGGATCCAAGAGACCCAGTACTTC. The chain joins TRBV7-9 to TRBJ2-5; weak D call: TRBD2 (6 bases). Germline V gives CDR1 SEHNR, CDR2 FQNEAQ (reference sequence). The CDR3 is made up of 15 amino acids. The ends were cut back, 3 bases at V and 1 base at J, with 12 bases in the middle. Filled out from reference TRBV7-9 and TRBJ2-5, the complete variable domain reads DTGVSQNPRHKITKRGQNVTFRCDPISEHNRLYWYRQTLGQGPEFLTYFQNEAQLEKSRLLSDRFSAERPKGSFSTLEIQRTEQGDSAMYLCASSFSGWIQETQYFGPGTRLLVL.

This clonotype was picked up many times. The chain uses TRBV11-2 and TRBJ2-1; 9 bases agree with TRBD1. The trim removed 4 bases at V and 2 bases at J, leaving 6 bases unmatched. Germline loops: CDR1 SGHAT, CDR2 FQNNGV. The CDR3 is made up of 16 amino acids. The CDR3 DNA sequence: TGTGCCAGCAGCTACCACCGGGACAGGGCCTACAATGAGCAGTTCTTC. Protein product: CASSYHRDRAYNEQFF.

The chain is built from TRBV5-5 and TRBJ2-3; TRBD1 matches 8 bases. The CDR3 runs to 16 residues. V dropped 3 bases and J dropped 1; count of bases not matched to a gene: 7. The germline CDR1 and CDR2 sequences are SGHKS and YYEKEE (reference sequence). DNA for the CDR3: TGTGCCAGCAGCTCCCCCAAACAGGGGGGCACAGATACGCAGTATTTT. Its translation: CASSSPKQGGTDTQYF. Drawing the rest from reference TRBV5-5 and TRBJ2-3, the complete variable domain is DAGVTQSPTHLIKTRGQQVTLRCSPISGHKSVSWYQQVLGQGPQFIFQYYEKEERGRGNFPDRFSARQFPNYSSELNVNALLLGDSALYLCASSSPKQGGTDTQYFGPGTRLTVL.

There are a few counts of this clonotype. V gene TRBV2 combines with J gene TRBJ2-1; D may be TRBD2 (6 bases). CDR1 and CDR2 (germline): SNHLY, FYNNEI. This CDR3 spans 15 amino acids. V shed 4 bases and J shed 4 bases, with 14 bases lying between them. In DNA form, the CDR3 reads TGTGCCAGCAGTGCCGGGAGATCCCTTTACAATGAGCAGTTCTTC. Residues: CASSAGRSLYNEQFF.

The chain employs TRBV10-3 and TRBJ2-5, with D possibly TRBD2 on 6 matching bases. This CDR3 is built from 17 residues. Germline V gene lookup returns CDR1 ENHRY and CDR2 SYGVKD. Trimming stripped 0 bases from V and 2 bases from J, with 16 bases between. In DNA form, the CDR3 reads TGTGCCATCAGTGAGTCCTTAGGACTACTCGGGCAAGAGACCCAGTACTTC. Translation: CAISESLGLLGQETQYF.

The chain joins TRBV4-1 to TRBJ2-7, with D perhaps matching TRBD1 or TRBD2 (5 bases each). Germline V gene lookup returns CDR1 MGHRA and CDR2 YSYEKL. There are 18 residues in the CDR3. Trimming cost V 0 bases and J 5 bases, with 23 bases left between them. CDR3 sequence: CASSQELSQAVGEHEQYF. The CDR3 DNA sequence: TGCGCCAGCAGCCAAGAGTTGTCCCAGGCCGTGGGGGAGCACGAGCAGTACTTC.

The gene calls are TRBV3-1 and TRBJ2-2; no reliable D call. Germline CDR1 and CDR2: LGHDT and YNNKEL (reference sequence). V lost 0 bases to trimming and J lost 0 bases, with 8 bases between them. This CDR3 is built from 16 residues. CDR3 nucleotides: TGTGCCAGCAGCCAAGAAGGGCAGGCGAACACCGGGGAGCTGTTTTTT. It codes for CASSQEGQANTGELFF.

The CDR3 sequence is CASSVVGSRDTEAFF. The CDR3, as DNA: TGTGCCAGCAGCGTAGTTGGGAGCCGGGACACTGAAGCTTTCTTT. The chain recombines TRBV9 with TRBJ1-1; no clear D. CDR1 SGDLS and CDR2 YYNGEE come from the germline V gene. V lost 0 bases to trimming and J lost 3 bases, with 12 bases between them. This CDR3 spans 15 amino acids.

The CDR3 here is CASRAPGGLDTEAFF. CDR3 DNA sequence: TGTGCCAGCAGGGCTCCGGGGGGTCTTGACACTGAAGCTTTCTTT. The J gene is TRBJ1-1, the V gene TRBV25-1, with D maybe TRBD1 (5 bases). Looked up from germline, CDR1 is MGHDK and CDR2 is SYGVNS. This CDR3 comprises 15 residues. V was shortened by 6 bases and J by 3 bases, with 17 bases between the two germline ends.

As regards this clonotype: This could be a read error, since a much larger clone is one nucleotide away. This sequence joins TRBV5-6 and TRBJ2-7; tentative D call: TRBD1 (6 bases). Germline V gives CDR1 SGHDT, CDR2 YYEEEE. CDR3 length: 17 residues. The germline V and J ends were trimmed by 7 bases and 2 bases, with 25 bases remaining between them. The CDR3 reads CASGRGSVYRVTYEQYV. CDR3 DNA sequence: TGTGCCAGCGGCCGAGGGAGTGTATACAGGGTAACCTACGAGCAGTACGTC.

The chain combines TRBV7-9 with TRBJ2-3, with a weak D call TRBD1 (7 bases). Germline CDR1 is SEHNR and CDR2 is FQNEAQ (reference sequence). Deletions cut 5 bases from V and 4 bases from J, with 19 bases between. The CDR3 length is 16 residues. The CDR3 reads CASSEGQGGRADTQYF. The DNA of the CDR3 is TGTGCCAGCAGCGAGGGGCAGGGGGGCCGCGCAGATACGCAGTATTTT.

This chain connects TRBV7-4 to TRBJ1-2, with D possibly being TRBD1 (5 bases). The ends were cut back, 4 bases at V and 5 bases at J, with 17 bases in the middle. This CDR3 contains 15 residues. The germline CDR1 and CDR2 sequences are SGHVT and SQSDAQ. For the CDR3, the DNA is TGTGCCAGCAGCTCCCTCACAGGCACCACTTATGGCTACACCTTC. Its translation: CASSSLTGTTYGYTF.

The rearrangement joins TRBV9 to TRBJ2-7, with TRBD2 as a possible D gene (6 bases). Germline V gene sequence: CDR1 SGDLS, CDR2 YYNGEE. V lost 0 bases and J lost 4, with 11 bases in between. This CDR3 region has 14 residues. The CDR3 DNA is TGTGCCAGCAGCGTAGAGGACGGGAGTTACGAGCAGTACTTC. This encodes CASSVEDGSYEQYF.